This passage covers 8 T cell receptor beta chains from one sample sequenced in a study of CD8 T cells in ankylosing spondylitis. TCRdb reprocessed the 5' RACE reads with MiXCR, giving one entry per CDR3 protein. The sample yields 250,000 or so distinct CDR3 sequences, 18% seen once. Sequenced: blood, either unsorted or a sorted T cell fraction (not recorded which). The receptors originated from a male donor with ankylosing spondylitis or in good health (not recorded which).

This clonotype was observed many times. The chain is built from TRBV5-1 and TRBJ2-7, with D possibly TRBD2 on 6 matching bases. V lost 0 bases and J 3 bases, leaving 16 bases between the germline ends. This CDR3 spans 16 amino acids. CDR1 is SGHRS, CDR2 YFSETQ, per germline. In DNA form, the CDR3 reads TGCGCCAGCAGCTTGGGAGAACCGGGACTGGGCTACGAGCAGTACTTC. As protein: CASSLGEPGLGYEQYF. Combining the CDR3 with reference TRBV5-1 and TRBJ2-7 gives the whole variable domain KAGVTQTPRYLIKTRGQQVTLSCSPISGHRSVSWYQQTPGQGLQFLFEYFSETQRNKGNFPGRFSGRQFSNSRSEMNVSTLELGDSALYLCASSLGEPGLGYEQYFGPGTRLTVT.

The genes are TRBV12-3 or TRBV12-4 and TRBJ2-2; D gene unclear. The CDR3 is made up of 10 amino acids. V was cut by 7 bases and J by 6 bases, with 3 bases left in between. CDR3: CASMAGELFF. Written as DNA, the CDR3 is TGTGCCAGCATGGCCGGGGAGCTGTTTTTT.

V is TRBV20-1 and J is TRBJ2-1, with D possibly being TRBD1 (5 bases). V lost 0 bases and J 5 bases, leaving 17 bases between the germline ends. This CDR3 region has 16 residues. In germline, CDR1 is DFQATT, CDR2 SNEGSKA (reference sequence). CDR3 region: CSARDPADTMDNEQFF. The CDR3 DNA reads as TGCAGTGCTAGAGATCCGGCGGACACCATGGACAATGAGCAGTTCTTC.

This clonotype occurred many times. The chain uses TRBV19 and TRBJ2-1; no definite D call. The CDR3 runs 11 residues. Germline V gene data show CDR1 as LNHDA and CDR2 as SQIVND (reference sequence). V lost 9 bases and J lost 7, with 10 bases in between. This chain's CDR3 is CASWDGNEQFF. CDR3 nucleotide sequence: TGTGCCAGCTGGGATGGGAATGAGCAGTTCTTC.

The chain employs TRBV27 and TRBJ2-7, with TRBD2 matching over 8 bases. Germline V CDR1 and CDR2: MNHEY, SMNVEV (reference sequence). This CDR3 spans 19 amino acids. J lost 0 bases, V lost 1 base, and 14 bases had no gene match. Here the CDR3 reads CASSLYPPGLLAGSYEQYF. The CDR3 DNA reads as TGTGCCAGCAGTTTATATCCCCCGGGACTGCTAGCGGGCTCCTACGAGCAGTACTTC.

The CDR3 is CASSLVQAGTDTQYF. In DNA, the CDR3 is TGTGCCAGCAGCTTAGTACAGGCTGGGACCGATACGCAGTATTTT. The chain uses TRBV7-2 and TRBJ2-3; D possibly matches TRBD1 or TRBD2 (5 bases each). This CDR3 is built from 15 residues. The germline V gene has CDR1 SGHTA and CDR2 FQGNSA. Trimming stripped 1 base from V and 6 bases from J, with 14 bases between.

This clonotype was found many times. V gene TRBV10-3 combines with J gene TRBJ2-7; D not certain. The CDR3 has 14 residues. V lost 0 bases and J 1 base, leaving 7 bases between the germline ends. In germline, CDR1 is ENHRY, CDR2 SYGVKD. CDR3 nucleotide sequence: TGTGCCATCAGTGAGTCGAGCGAGTCCTACGAGCAGTACTTC. Encoded protein: CAISESSESYEQYF.

The CDR3, as DNA: TGTGCCACCAGCAGAGATCTGACGGCAGGCTTGGGTAGTGAGCAGTTCTTC. Translated: CATSRDLTAGLGSEQFF. This chain connects TRBV15 to TRBJ2-1; no firm D call. V was clipped by 0 bases and J by 9 bases, with 21 bases between them. This CDR3 has 17 amino acids. The germline gives CDR1 LNHNV, CDR2 YYDKDF (reference sequence).